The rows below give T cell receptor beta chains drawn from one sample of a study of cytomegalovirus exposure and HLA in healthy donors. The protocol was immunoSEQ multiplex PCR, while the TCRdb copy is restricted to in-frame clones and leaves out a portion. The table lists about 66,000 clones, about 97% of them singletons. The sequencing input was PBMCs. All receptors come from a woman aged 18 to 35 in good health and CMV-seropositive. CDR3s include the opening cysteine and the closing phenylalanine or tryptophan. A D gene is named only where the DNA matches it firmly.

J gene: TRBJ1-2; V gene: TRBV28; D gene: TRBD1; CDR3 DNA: TGTGCCAGCACCTCAACCGGGACAGGGGGCCTCTATGGCTACACCTTC; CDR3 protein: CASTSTGTGGLYGYTF
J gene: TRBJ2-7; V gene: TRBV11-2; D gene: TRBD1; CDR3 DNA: TGTGCCATCAGACGAACAGGGGGCCAGTCCTACGAGCAGTACTTC; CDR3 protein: CAIRRTGGQSYEQYF
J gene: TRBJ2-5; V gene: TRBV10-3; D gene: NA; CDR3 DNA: TGTGCCGCGGGCCCACAAGAGACCCAGTACTTC; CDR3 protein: CAAGPQETQYF
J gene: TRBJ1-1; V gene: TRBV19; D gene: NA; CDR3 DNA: TGTGCCAGTAGTATGGGGCAGTGGGATGCTTACACTGAAGCTTTCTTT; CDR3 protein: CASSMGQWDAYTEAFF
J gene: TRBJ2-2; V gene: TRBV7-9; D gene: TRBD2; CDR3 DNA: TGTGCCAGCAGCTTGACTAGCGGGAGGGCCGGGGAGCTGTTTTTT; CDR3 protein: CASSLTSGRAGELFF
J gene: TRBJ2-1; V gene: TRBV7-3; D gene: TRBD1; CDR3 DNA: TGTGCCAGCAGCCCGGACAGGGTAGCAGGTGGTCAGCAGTTCTTC; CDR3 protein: CASSPDRVAGGQQFF
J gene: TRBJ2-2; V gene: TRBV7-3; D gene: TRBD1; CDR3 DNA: TGTGCCAGCAGCTGGGACAGGGTGGACACCGGGGAGCTGTTTTTT; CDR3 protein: CASSWDRVDTGELFF
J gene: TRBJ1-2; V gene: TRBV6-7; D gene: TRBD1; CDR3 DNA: TGTGCCAGCAGTTCCACGACAGGGGTCGGATATGGCTACACCTTC; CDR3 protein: CASSSTTGVGYGYTF
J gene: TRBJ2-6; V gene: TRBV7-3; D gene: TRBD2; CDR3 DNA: TGTGCCAGCAGCTCGAGGCTAGCGGGCTCTGGGGCCAACGTCCTGACTTTC; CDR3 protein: CASSSRLAGSGANVLTF
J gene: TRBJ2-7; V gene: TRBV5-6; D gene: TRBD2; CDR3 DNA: TGTGCCAGCAGCTTAGCCCTCAGCGGGAGGTTTGACGAGCAGTACTTC; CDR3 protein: CASSLALSGRFDEQYF
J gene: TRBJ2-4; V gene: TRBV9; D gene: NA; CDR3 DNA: TGTGCCAGCAGCGTAGGAGCGGGGACACTAGCCAAAAACATTCAGTACTTC; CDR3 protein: CASSVGAGTLAKNIQYF
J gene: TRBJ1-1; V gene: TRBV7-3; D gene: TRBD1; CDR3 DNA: TGTGCCAGCAGCTACAGGGGCGGCACTGAAGCTTTCTTT; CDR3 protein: CASSYRGGTEAFF
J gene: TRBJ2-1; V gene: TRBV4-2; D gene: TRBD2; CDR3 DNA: TGTGCCAGCAGCCTTCGCGGACTAGCGGACCACAATGAGCAGTTCTTC; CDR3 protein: CASSLRGLADHNEQFF
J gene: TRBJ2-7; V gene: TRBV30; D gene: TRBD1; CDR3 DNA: TGTGCCTGGAGTGTAGGCGGGACAGGGTTAGGCGAGCAGTACTTC; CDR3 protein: CAWSVGGTGLGEQYF
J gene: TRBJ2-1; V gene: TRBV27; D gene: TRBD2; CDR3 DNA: TGTGCCAGCAGTTCCTCTTCCGGGACTAGCGGGAGGTTAATCGTTGAGCAGTTCTTC; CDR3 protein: CASSSSSGTSGRLIVEQFF
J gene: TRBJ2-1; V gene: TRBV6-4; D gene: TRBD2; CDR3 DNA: TGTGCCAGCAGTGACAGGTGGGAGCGGGAGTCGGGAAATGAGCAGTTCTTC; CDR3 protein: CASSDRWERESGNEQFF
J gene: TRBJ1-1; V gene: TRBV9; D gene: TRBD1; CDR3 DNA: TGTGCCAGCAGCGTGGGACAGGGGATCACTGAAGCTTTCTTT; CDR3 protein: CASSVGQGITEAFF
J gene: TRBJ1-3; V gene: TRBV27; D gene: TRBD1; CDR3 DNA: TGTGCCAGCAGTCCACGGACAGGGCCTGGAAACACCATATATTTT; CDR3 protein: CASSPRTGPGNTIYF
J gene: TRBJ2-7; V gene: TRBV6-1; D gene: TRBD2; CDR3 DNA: TGTGCCAGCGCGGGAGGGGGGCTCTACGAGCAGTACTTC; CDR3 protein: CASAGGGLYEQYF
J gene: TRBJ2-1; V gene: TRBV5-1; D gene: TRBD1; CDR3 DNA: TGCGCCAGCAGCCTCGACAGGGGGCTTTACAATGAGCAGTTCTTC; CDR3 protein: CASSLDRGLYNEQFF
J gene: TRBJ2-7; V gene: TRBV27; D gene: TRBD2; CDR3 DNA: TGTGCCAGCAGTTTATTGACCCTGGGACTACCGTACGAGCAGTACTTC; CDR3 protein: CASSLLTLGLPYEQYF
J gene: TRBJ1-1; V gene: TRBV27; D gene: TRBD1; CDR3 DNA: TGTGCCAGCAGAAAACAGGGGTACACTGAAGCTTTCTTT; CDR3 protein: CASRKQGYTEAFF
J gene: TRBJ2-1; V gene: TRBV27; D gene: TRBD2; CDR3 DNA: TGTGCCAGCACCCCCGGGACTACTTACAATGAGCAGTTCTTC; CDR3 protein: CASTPGTTYNEQFF
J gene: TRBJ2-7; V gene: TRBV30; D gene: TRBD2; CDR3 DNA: TGTGCCTCGGAGGGCGGGAGTAACCACGAGCAGTACTTC; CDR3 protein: CASEGGSNHEQYF
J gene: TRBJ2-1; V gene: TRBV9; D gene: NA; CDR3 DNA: TGTGCCAGCAGCGTAACCCGGGAGAGCTCCTACAATGAGCAGTTCTTC; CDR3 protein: CASSVTRESSYNEQFF
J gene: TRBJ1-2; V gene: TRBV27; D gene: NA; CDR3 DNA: TGTGCCAGCAGCGACAGAAACTATGGCTACACCTTC; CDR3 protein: CASSDRNYGYTF
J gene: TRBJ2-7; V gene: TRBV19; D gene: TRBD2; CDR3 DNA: TGTGCCAGTAGACCCTCAGCGGGAGTCAGCTCCTACGAGCAGTACTTC; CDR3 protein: CASRPSAGVSSYEQYF
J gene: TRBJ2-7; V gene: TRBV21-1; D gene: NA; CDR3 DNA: TGTTTCCATATCGGACAGACTTTCCACGAGCAGTACTTC; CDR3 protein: CFHIGQTFHEQYF
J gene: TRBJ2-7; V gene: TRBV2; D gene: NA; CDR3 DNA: TGTGCCAGCCTACGCGGGAAGAATTATTACGAGCAGTACTTC; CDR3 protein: CASLRGKNYYEQYF
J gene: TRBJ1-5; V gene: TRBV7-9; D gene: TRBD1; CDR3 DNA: TGTGCCAGCAGCTTAGAGTTTTCAGGACAGGGCAATCAGCCCCAGCATTTT; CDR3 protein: CASSLEFSGQGNQPQHF